This record looks at one T cell receptor (beta chain) sequence and its context. The data were taken from a study of T cells in Graves' hyperthyroidism and ophthalmopathy. Germline V gives CDR1 SGHTA, CDR2 FQGTGA. The J segment lost 3 bases and the V segment lost 6 bases, leaving 9 bases of the junction unmatched. The CDR3 sequence is 18 residues long. Amplified regions were TCR beta CDR3 sequences from RNA transcripts. First-round RT-PCR of the TCR CDR3 relied on the HTBI primer set. TCRdb analysed the multiplex PCR reads with MiXCR anew, one entry per CDR3 protein. The data hold about 250,000 distinct CDR3 sequences, with approximately 21% observed a single time.

The sequence was collected from a man aged 25-40 years with Graves' ophthalmopathy. Material for sequencing was blood. The rearrangement links TRBV7-3 to TRBJ2-6, with TRBD1 matching 12 bases. CDR3 in amino acids: CASRKPGQGALGANVLTF. In DNA form, the CDR3 reads TGTGCCAGCAGGAAACCGGGACAGGGGGCGCTTGGGGCCAACGTCCTGACTTTC.